This T cell receptor (beta chain) was sequenced for a study of blood T cell repertoires in COVID-19. About the research overall: The United States, Italy and Spain supplied acute and convalescent COVID-19 samples. Sample material is recorded as cDNA or gDNA derived from T cells, B-cell-depleted T cells, or PBMCs.

V dropped 6 bases and J dropped 10 bases, with 19 bases sitting between them. In germline, CDR1 is MNHEY, CDR2 SMNVEV (reference sequence). CDR3 length: 14 residues. Original handling: Reference gene primer amplification gave estimated nucleated cell counts. TCRdb's table, derived via immunoSEQ multiplex PCR, lists solely in-frame clones and lacks some. That table is the source of V, J and clone size, and D and trimming were worked out from the DNA. The table lists some 26,000 clones, over 75% of them singletons. The chain links TRBV27 to TRBJ2-1, with D possibly being TRBD2 (6 bases). The sequence was obtained from a man aged 45-65 years with active or convalescent COVID-19. The specimen sequenced was peripheral blood. The CDR3 sequence is CASRPGTPASEQFF. Here the CDR3 DNA reads TGTGCCAGCAGACCAGGGACTCCCGCCTCGGAGCAGTTCTTC.